This record covers a single T cell receptor beta chain. This clonotype showed up many times. Its cognate antigen has yet to be identified. Base qualities are not provided; no much larger clone lies one nucleotide away. The sample's time point label, in plain terms: patch test 2, 6 weeks after DPC sensitization. Taken with the paper, the label for treatment or condition translates to: therapeutic diphenylcyclopropenone sensitization with weekly scalp DPC. At every patch-test visit, the blood draw took place before the patch test was put on. Patients were eligible if aged 18 to 70, diagnosed with alopecia and judged suitable for DPC therapy, and pregnant patients were excluded. Total RNA was extracted from unfractionated whole blood that had been collected in Tempus Blood RNA tubes. The sample originates from a study of human T cells and chemical hapten exposure (dated by TCRdb to 2020 to 2023). About the study as a whole: For sensitization, 2% DPC in acetone was applied to a 2 cm by 2 cm area of upper inner arm skin. Peripheral blood TCR repertoire changes were tracked in vivo in alopecia patients during primary and secondary sensitization to the hapten diphenylcyclopropenone (DPC). Weekly therapeutic DPC doses were additionally applied to the scalp of patients throughout the approximately 25-week study period. Blood for TCR sequencing was provided by twenty-nine alopecia patients at one to four time points (pre-sensitization, 2, 6 and 24 weeks). Patch testing was done on the upper back using Finn chambers containing 0.01% DPC, and results were scored after 6 days according to International Contact Dermatitis Research Group standards. Blood samples were taken from patients before sensitization (week 0) and then at 2, 6 and about 24 weeks after DPC sensitization. Alopecia areata with under or over 50% scalp involvement, alopecia totalis and alopecia universalis were represented in the patient cohort, which was mostly female. Libraries were pooled for sequencing, and variation in per-sample TCR yields was attributed mainly to small differences in library volumes within the pool.

Summary of the overall study and its limitations: Expanded TCRs formed significantly more large CDR3 similarity clusters than pre-sensitization or healthy control sets, consistent with antigen-driven responses. DPC sensitization did not change how many TCRs were above 1 in 1000 frequency, and no evidence was found of alterations in global repertoire structure. The number of PT1 expanded TCRs positively correlated with patch test score, significant at thresholds 8, 16 and 32 but not 4. Alopecia, a presumed autoimmune disease, was present in all patients, so the immune response of the patients might differ from that of healthy individuals. After repeated subsampling, the strength of the expansion versus patch-test correlation and the threshold at which it became significant changed.

Receptor amplification or capture employed RACE. Instrument used: NextSeq 500. During library preparation, unique molecular identifiers were attached to individual cDNA molecules so that TCRs could be counted quantitatively and reproducibly. For every blood RNA sample, sequencing covered both the TCR alpha and TCR beta chains. On the study's bioinformatics: The median number of TCRs per sample was roughly 100,000, ranging from about 20,000 to 690,600. V, J and CDR3 annotation of the TCR reads was performed with the Decombinator software suite. For PS versus PT1 abundance plots, all samples were subsampled to the same number of TCRs (28,000). TCRs were defined as expanded if absent before sensitization and observed at least eight times at the 2-week time point. Through fastp at Q25 and MiXCR, TCRdb rebuilt clones from the public reads, retaining in-frame beta chains. Entries are consolidated by CDR3 protein sequence, retaining the most common genes and DNA. The authors' filters were not applied to this entry. The sample has tens of thousands of distinct CDR3 sequences on record, 8% to 9.5% of them singletons. The leading ten clones occupy about 6.6% of the sample.

V and J are truncated by 4 bases and 9 bases respectively, leaving an intervening sequence of 19 bases. Spanning cysteine to phenylalanine, the CDR3 consists of 14 amino acids. The DNA shown is the 42-base CDR3, in frame from base 1. CDR1 and CDR2, per the germline V gene (reference sequence), are DFQATT and SNEGSKA. This TCR derives from a man aged 25 to 45 with alopecia areata. Some clones in this sample may be carry-over from other donors' samples. Here the chain combines TRBV20-1 and TRBJ2-4, with the D gene tentatively TRBD1 or TRBD2, based on 5 matching bases in each. This sample comprised whole blood, obtained in connection with sensitization to the hapten diphenylcyclopropenone (DPC). The sequenced DNA: TGCAGTGCTACTACTAGGGGTCAGGGTGGCATTCAGTACTTC. Its translation reads: CSATTRGQGGIQYF.